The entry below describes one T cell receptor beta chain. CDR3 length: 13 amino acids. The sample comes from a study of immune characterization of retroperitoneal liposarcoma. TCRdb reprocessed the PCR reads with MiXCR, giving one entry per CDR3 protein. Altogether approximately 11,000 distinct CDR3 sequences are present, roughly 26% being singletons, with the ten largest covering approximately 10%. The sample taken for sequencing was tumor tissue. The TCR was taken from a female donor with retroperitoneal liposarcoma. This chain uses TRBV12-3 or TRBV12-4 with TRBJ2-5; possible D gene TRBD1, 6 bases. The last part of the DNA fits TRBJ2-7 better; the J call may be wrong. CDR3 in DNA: TGTGCCAGCACTGCCGCAGGGGCCTACGAGCAGTACTTC. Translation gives CASTAAGAYEQYF.